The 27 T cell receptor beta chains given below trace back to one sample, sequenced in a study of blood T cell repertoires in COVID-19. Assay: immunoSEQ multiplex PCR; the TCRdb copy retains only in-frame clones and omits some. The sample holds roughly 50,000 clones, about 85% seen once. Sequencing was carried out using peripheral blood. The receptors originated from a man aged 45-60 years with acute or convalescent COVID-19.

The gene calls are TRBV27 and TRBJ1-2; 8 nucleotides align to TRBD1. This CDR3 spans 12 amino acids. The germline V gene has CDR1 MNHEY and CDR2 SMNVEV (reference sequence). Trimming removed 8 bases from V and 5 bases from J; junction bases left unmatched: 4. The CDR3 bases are TGTGCCAGCCCGACAGGGGTATATGGCTACACCTTC. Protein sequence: CASPTGVYGYTF.

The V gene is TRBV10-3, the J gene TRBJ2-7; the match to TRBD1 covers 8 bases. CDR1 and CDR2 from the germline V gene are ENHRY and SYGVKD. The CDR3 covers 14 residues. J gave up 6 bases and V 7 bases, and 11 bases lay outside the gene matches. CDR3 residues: CAIKKDREAGEQYF. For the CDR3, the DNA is TGTGCCATCAAAAAGGACAGGGAGGCGGGCGAGCAGTACTTC.

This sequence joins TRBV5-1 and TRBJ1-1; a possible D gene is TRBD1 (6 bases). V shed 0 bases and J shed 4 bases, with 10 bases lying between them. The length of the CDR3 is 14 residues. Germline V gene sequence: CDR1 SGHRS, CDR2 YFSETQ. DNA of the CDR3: TGCGCCAGCAGCTTGGGGCAGGGGATCACTGAAGCTTTCTTT. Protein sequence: CASSLGQGITEAFF.

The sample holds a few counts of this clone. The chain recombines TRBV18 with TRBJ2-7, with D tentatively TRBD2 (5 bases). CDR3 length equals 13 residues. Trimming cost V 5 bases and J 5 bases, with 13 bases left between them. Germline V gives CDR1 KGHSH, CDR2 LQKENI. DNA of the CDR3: TGTGCCAGCTCATCAAATCGAGGGAACGAGCAGTACTTC. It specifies CASSSNRGNEQYF.

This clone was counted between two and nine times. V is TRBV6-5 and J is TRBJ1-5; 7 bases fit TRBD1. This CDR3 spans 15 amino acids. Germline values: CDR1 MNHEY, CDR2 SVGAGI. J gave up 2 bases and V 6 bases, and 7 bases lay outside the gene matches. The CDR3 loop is CASSLETGRNQPQHF. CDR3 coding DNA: TGTGCCAGCAGCTTGGAGACAGGGCGCAATCAGCCCCAGCATTTT.

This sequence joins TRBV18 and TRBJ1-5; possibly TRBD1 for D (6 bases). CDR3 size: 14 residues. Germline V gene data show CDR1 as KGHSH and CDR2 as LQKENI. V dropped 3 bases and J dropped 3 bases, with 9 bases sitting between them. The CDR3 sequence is CASSPGQYNQPQHF. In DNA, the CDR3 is TGTGCCAGCTCACCCGGACAGTACAATCAGCCCCAGCATTTT.

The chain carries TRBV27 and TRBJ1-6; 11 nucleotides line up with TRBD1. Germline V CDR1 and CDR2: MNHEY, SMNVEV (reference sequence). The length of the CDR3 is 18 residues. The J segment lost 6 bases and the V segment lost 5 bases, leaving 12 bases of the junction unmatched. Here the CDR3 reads CASSTLDRGLSSNSPLHF. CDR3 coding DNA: TGTGCCAGCAGTACCTTGGACAGGGGGCTATCAAGTAATTCACCCCTCCACTTT.

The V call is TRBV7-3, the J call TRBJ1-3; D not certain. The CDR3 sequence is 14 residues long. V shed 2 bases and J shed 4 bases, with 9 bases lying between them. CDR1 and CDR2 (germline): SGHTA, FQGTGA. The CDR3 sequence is CASSLGFAGNTIYF. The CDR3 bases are TGTGCCAGCAGCTTAGGCTTCGCAGGAAACACCATATATTTT.

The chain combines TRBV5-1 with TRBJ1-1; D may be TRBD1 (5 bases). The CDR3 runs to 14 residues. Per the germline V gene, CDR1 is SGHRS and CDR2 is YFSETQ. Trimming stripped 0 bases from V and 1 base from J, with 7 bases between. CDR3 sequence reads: CASSLEGRNTEAFF. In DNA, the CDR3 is TGCGCCAGCAGCTTGGAGGGGCGGAACACTGAAGCTTTCTTT.

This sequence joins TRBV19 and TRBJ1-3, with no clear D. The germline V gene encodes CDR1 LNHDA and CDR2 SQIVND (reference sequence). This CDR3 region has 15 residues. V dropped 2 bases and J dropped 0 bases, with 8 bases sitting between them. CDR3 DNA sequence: TGTGCCAGTAGTATATTCACAAGCTCTGGAAACACCATATATTTT. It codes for CASSIFTSSGNTIYF.

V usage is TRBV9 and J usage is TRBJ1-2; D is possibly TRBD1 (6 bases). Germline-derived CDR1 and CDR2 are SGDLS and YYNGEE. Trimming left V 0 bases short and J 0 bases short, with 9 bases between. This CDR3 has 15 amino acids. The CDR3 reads CASSVEDRTNYGYTF. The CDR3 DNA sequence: TGTGCCAGCAGCGTAGAAGACAGGACTAACTATGGCTACACCTTC.

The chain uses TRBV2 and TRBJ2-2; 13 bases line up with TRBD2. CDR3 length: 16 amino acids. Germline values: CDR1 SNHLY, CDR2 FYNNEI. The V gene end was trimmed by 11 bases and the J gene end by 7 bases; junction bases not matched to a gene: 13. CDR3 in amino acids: CAGTQLAGGPDGELFF. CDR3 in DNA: TGTGCCGGCACCCAACTAGCGGGAGGGCCGGACGGGGAGCTGTTTTTT. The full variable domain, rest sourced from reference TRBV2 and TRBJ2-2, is EPEVTQTPSHQVTQMGQEVILRCVPISNHLYFYWYRQILGQKVEFLVSFYNNEISEKSEIFDDQFSVERPDGSNFTLKIRSTKLEDSAMYFCAGTQLAGGPDGELFFGEGSRLTVL.

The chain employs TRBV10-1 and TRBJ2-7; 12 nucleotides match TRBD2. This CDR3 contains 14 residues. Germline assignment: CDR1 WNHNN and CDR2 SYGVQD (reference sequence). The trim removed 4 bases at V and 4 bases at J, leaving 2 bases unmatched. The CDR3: CASSAGLAGYEQYF. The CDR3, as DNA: TGCGCCAGCAGTGCCGGACTAGCGGGGTACGAGCAGTACTTC.

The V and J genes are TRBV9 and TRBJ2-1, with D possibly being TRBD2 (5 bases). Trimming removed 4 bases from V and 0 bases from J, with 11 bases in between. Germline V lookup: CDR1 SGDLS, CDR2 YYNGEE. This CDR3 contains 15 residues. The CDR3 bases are TGTGCCAGCAGCCCGGAGGTTAGCTCCTACAATGAGCAGTTCTTC. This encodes CASSPEVSSYNEQFF.

The CDR3 is CASSETDRIQRYGYTF. The DNA of the CDR3 is TGTGCCAGCTCGGAAACTGACAGGATCCAGCGGTATGGCTACACCTTC. V usage is TRBV18 and J usage is TRBJ1-2; a possible D gene is TRBD1 (6 bases). The CDR3 totals 16 residues. Germline lookup yields CDR1 KGHSH and CDR2 LQKENI. V gave up 6 bases and J gave up 5 bases, with 22 bases separating them.

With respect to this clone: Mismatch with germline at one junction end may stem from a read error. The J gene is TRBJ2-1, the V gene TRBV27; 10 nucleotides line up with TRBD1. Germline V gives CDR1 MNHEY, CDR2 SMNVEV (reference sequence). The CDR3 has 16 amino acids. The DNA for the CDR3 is TGTGCCACCAGTTTACCCGGGACAGGGGAAAACAATGAGCAGTTCTTC. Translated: CATSLPGTGENNEQFF.

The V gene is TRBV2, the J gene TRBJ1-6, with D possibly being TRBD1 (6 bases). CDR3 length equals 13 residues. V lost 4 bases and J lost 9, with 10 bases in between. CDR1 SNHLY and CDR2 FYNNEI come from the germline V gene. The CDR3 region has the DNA TGTGCCAGCAGTGTTTCAGGGGCTTCACCCCTCCACTTT. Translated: CASSVSGASPLHF.

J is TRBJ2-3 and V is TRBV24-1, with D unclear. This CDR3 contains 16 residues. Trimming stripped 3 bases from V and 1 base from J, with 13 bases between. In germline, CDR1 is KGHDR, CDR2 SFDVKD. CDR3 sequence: CATSDVLADRTDTQYF. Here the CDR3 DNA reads TGTGCCACCAGTGATGTCTTGGCGGATCGCACAGATACGCAGTATTTT.

Here the CDR3 reads CASSRTSAGETQYF. The CDR3 DNA sequence: TGTGCCAGCAGCCGGACTAGCGCCGGAGAGACCCAGTACTTC. The V gene is TRBV9, the J gene TRBJ2-5, with 9 bases matching TRBD2. The germline gives CDR1 SGDLS, CDR2 YYNGEE. The trim removed 4 bases at V and 4 bases at J, leaving 5 bases unmatched. CDR3 size: 14 residues.

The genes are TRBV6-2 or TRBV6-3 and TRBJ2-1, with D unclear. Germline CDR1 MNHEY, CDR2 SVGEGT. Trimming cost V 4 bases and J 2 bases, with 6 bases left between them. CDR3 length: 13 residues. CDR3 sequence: CASSFEAYNEQFF. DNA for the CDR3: TGTGCCAGCAGTTTTGAGGCCTACAATGAGCAGTTCTTC.

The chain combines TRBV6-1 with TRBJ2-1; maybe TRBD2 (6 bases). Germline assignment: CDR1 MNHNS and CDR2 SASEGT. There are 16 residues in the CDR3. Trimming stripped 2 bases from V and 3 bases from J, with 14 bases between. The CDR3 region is CASSESGLIGYNEQFF. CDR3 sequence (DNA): TGTGCCAGCAGTGAATCGGGACTTATCGGCTACAATGAGCAGTTCTTC.

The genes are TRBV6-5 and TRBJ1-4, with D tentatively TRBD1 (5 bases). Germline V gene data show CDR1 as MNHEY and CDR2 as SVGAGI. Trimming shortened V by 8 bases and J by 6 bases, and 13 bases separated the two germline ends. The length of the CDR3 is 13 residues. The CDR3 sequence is CASAWSRDEKLFF. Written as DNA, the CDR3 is TGTGCCAGCGCCTGGAGCAGGGATGAAAAACTGTTTTTT.

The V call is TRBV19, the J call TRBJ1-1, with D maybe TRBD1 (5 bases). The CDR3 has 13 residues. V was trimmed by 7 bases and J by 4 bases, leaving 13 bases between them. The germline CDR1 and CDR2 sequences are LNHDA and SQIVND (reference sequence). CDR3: CASTAGRGTEAFF. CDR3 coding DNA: TGTGCCAGTACTGCGGGACGTGGCACTGAAGCTTTCTTT. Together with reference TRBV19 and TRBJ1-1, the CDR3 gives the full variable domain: DGGITQSPKYLFRKEGQNVTLSCEQNLNHDAMYWYRQDPGQGLRLIYYSQIVNDFQKGDIAEGYSVSREKKESFPLTVTSAQKNPTAFYLCASTAGRGTEAFFGQGTRLTVV.

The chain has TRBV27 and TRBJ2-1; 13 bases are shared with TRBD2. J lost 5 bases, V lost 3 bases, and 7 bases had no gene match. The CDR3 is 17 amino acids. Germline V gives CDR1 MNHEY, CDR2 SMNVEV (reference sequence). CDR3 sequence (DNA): TGTGCCAGCAGTTTGCGCGGACTAGCGGGGGTACACAATGAGCAGTTCTTC. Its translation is CASSLRGLAGVHNEQFF.

The DNA for the CDR3 is TGTGCCAGCAGCCAGGGGACTAGCGGGCGAGATACGCAGTATTTT. The encoded protein is CASSQGTSGRDTQYF. V usage is TRBV11-1 and J usage is TRBJ2-3; 12 bases line up with TRBD2. Trimming cost V 5 bases and J 5 bases; bases outside gene matches: 5. The germline CDR1 and CDR2 sequences are SGHAT and FQDESV (reference sequence). This CDR3 is built from 15 residues.

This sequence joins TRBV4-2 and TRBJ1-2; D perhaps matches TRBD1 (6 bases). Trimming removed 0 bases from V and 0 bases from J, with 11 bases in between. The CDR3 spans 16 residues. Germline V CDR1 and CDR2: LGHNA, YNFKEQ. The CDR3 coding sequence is TGTGCCAGCAGCCAAGACCCCGACAGGCCTAACTATGGCTACACCTTC. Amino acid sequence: CASSQDPDRPNYGYTF.

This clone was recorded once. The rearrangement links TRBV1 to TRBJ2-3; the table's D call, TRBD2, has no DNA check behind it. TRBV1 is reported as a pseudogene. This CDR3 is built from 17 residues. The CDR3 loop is CTSSQFWTSGTTDTQYF. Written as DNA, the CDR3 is TGCACCAGCAGCCAATTTTGGACTAGCGGGACCACAGATACGCAGTATTTT.